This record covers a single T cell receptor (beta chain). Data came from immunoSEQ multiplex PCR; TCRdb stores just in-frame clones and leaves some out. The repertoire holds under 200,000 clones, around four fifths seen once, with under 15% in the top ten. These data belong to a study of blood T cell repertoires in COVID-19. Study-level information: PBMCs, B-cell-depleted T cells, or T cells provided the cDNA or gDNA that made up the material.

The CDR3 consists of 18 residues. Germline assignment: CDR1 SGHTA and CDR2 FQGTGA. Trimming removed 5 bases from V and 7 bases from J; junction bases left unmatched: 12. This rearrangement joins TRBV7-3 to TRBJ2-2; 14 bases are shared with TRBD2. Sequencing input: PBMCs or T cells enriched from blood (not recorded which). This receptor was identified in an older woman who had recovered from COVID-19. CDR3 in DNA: TGTGCCAGCAGCCCCCAGACTAGCGGGGGGGCCGGGATCGGGGAGCTGTTTTTT. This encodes CASSPQTSGGAGIGELFF.